The clone carrying this TCR beta chain was seen at least ten times. What it binds is not known. TCRdb re-analysed the RT-PCR reads in MiXCR, keeping a single row per CDR3 protein. The sample shows approximately 700,000 distinct CDR3 sequences, roughly 14% of them seen only once. This specimen belongs to a study of response to subunit inactivated influenza vaccine. Notes on the study in general: Only a handful of new T cells, the authors suggested, are recruited with each seasonal influenza vaccination.

This CDR3 is 15 amino acids long. Germline-derived CDR1 and CDR2 are ENHRY and SYGVKD. Trimming removed 6 bases at V and 5 bases at J, with 17 bases between. This sequence originates from a man aged 45-65 years who received an inactivated influenza vaccine. The chain uses TRBV10-3 and TRBJ2-1; D possibly corresponds to TRBD2 (5 bases). Specimen: PBMCs from blood, collected around 14 days before vaccination. The chain's CDR3 is CAISPLAVDNNEQFF. In nucleotides, the CDR3 is TGTGCCATCAGCCCGCTAGCAGTAGACAACAATGAGCAGTTCTTC.